These T cell receptor beta chains were read from a single sample in a study. TCRdb re-derived calls from the 5' RACE reads in MiXCR, one entry per CDR3 protein. The sample has roughly 46,000 distinct CDR3 sequences, 28% seen once; the top ten hold roughly 2%. Sequencing was carried out using naive CD4+ T cells sorted from blood. The receptors were sampled from a female donor with breast cancer. The CDR3 runs from the conserved cysteine through the conserved F or W. A D gene is named only where the DNA matches it firmly. The size field is filled for only some rows; it gives once, few, many or a size class.

abundance: few
d_gene: NA
v_gene: TRBV5-5
j_gene: TRBJ2-1
CDR3nt: TGTGCCAGCGGGGGGGCAGGTGAGCAGTTCTTC
CDR3aa: CASGGAGEQFF

abundance: NA
d_gene: TRBD2
v_gene: TRBV5-1
j_gene: TRBJ2-1
CDR3nt: TGCGCCAGCAGCTTGGGGACTAGCGATGAGCAGTTCTTC
CDR3aa: CASSLGTSDEQFF

abundance: few
d_gene: NA
v_gene: TRBV7-2
j_gene: TRBJ2-3
CDR3nt: TGTGCCAGCAGCCTCACACCGGGGGCGGGAGATACGCAGTATTTT
CDR3aa: CASSLTPGAGDTQYF

abundance: NA
d_gene: NA
v_gene: TRBV15
j_gene: TRBJ1-2
CDR3nt: TGTGCCACCAGCAGAGATGGGCTGGAGGGTGGCTACACCTTC
CDR3aa: CATSRDGLEGGYTF

abundance: NA
d_gene: TRBD2
v_gene: TRBV20-1
j_gene: TRBJ2-7
CDR3nt: TGCAGTGCTGGAAGCGGGAGGGGGGACGAGCAGTACTTC
CDR3aa: CSAGSGRGDEQYF

abundance: many
d_gene: NA
v_gene: TRBV9
j_gene: TRBJ2-5
CDR3nt: TGTGCCAGCAGCGTCCGGGCCACGGGAGAGACCCAGTACTTC
CDR3aa: CASSVRATGETQYF

abundance: NA
d_gene: NA
v_gene: TRBV6-5
j_gene: TRBJ1-1
CDR3nt: TGTGCCAGCAGTTACGTCTCAGGGCAAACTGAAGCTTTCTTT
CDR3aa: CASSYVSGQTEAFF

abundance: many
d_gene: NA
v_gene: TRBV6-6
j_gene: TRBJ1-1
CDR3nt: TGTGCCAGCAGGAGCAGGGGTTTGGACACTGAAGCTTTCTTT
CDR3aa: CASRSRGLDTEAFF

abundance: NA
d_gene: NA
v_gene: TRBV4-1
j_gene: TRBJ1-1
CDR3nt: TGCGCCAGCAGCCAAGATCCAACGGGGCTCGCTGAAGCTTTCTTT
CDR3aa: CASSQDPTGLAEAFF

abundance: NA
d_gene: NA
v_gene: TRBV5-5
j_gene: TRBJ2-5
CDR3nt: TGTGCCAGCAGCTTACGAGGACAGCAACAAGAGACCCAGTACTTC
CDR3aa: CASSLRGQQQETQYF